This T cell receptor (beta chain) was identified during a study of response to subunit inactivated influenza vaccine. Study-level results: It was suggested by the authors that few new T cells are recruited by each seasonal influenza vaccination.

Only a few counts were recorded for this clonotype. Its specificity is unknown. The CDR3 has 14 amino acids. CDR1 is SGHRS and CDR2 is YFSETQ in the germline V gene. V lost 2 bases and J lost 9, with 15 bases in between. TCRdb processed the RT-PCR reads anew with MiXCR; each CDR3 protein has one entry. The sample includes roughly 710,000 distinct CDR3 sequences, approximately 14% of them seen just once. This TCR was recovered from a man aged 50 to 60 who received an inactivated influenza vaccine. The sequences come from PBMCs from blood, collected roughly 2 weeks before vaccination. V is TRBV5-1 and J is TRBJ2-1, with no clear D. CDR3 sequence (DNA): TGCGCCAGCAGCTTTAGTAGCCCGGCGTTTGAGCAGTTCTTC. Amino acids: CASSFSSPAFEQFF.